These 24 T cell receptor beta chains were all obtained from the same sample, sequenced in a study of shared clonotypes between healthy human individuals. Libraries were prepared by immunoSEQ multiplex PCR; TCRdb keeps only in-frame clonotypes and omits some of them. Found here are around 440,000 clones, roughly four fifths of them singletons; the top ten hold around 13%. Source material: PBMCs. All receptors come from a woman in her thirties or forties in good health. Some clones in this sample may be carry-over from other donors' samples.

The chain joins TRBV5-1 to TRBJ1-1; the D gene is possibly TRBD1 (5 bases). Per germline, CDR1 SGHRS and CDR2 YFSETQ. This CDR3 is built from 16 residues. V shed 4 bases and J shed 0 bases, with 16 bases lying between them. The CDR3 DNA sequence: TGCGCCAGCAGCCCAAAGACGGGGACGTTGAACACTGAAGCTTTCTTT. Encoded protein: CASSPKTGTLNTEAFF.

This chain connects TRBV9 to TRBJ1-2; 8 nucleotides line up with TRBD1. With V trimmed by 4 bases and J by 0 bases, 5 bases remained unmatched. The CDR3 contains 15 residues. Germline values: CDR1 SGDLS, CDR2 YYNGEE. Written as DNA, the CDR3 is TGTGCCAGCAGCACCGGGACAGGTTCTAACTATGGCTACACCTTC. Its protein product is CASSTGTGSNYGYTF.

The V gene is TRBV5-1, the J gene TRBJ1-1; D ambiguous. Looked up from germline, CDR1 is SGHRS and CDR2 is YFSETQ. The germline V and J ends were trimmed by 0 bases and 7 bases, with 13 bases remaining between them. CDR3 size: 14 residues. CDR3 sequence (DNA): TGCGCCAGCAGCTTGGTTAGGAGGGAAGGTGAAGCTTTCTTT. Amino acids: CASSLVRREGEAFF.

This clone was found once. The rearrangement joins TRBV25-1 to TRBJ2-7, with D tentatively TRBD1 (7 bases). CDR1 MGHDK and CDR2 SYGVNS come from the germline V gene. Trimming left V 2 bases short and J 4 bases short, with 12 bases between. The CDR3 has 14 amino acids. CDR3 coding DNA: TGTGCCAGCAGTGAAATCGGGGGACAGTACGAGCAGTACTTC. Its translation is CASSEIGGQYEQYF.

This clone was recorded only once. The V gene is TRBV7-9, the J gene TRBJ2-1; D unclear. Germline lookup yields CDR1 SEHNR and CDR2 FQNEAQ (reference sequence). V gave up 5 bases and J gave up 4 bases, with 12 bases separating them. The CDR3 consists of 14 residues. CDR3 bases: TGTGCCAGCAGCCAAACGAGGATTTACAATGAGCAGTTCTTC. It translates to CASSQTRIYNEQFF.

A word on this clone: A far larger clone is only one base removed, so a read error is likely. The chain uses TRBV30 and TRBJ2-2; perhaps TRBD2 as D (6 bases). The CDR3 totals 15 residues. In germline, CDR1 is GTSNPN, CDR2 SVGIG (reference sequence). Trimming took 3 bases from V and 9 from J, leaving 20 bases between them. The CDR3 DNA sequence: TGTGCCTGGAGCCCCTCCCGCGGGGATATCAGGGAGCTGTTTTTT. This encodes CAWSPSRGDIRELFF.

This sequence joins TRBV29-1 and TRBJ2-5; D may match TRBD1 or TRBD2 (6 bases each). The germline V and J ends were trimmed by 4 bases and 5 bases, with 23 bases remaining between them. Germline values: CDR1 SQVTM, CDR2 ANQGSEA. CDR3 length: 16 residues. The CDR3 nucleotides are TGCAGCGTTGGGGACGGGGGCCCACCTCCTGGGGAGACCCAGTACTTC. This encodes CSVGDGGPPPGETQYF. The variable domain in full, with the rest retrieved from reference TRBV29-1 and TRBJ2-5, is SAVISQKPSRDICQRGTSLTIQCQVDSQVTMMFWYRQQPGQSLTLIATANQGSEATYESGFVIDKFPISRPNLTFSTLTVSNMSPEDSSIYLCSVGDGGPPPGETQYFGPGTRLLVL.

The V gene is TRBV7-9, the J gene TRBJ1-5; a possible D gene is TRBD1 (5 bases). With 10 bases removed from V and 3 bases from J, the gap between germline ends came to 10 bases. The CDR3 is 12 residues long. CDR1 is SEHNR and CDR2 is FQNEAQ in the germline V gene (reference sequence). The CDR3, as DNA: TGTGCCATAGGACAAGACAATCAGCCCCAGCATTTT. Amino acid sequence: CAIGQDNQPQHF.

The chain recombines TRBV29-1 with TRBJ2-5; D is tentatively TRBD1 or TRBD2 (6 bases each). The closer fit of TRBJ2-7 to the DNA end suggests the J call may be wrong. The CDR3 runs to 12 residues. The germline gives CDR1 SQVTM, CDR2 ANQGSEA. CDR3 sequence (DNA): TGCAGCGGAGGGGGGACGTGGTACGAGCAGTACTTC. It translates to CSGGGTWYEQYF.

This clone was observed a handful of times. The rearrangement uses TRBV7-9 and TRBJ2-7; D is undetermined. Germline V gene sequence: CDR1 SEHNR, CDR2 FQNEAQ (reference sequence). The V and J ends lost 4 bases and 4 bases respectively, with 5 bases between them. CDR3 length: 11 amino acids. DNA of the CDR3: TGTGCCAGCAGCTCCGAGTACGAGCAGTACTTC. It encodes CASSSEYEQYF. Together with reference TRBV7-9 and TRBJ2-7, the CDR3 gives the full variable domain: DTGVSQNPRHKITKRGQNVTFRCDPISEHNRLYWYRQTLGQGPEFLTYFQNEAQLEKSRLLSDRFSAERPKGSFSTLEIQRTEQGDSAMYLCASSSEYEQYFGPGTRLTVT.

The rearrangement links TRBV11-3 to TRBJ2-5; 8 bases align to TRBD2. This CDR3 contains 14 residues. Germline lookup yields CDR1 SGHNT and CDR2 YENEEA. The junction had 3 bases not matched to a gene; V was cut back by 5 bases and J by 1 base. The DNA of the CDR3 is TGTGCCAGCAGCCCTACTAGCGGCCAAGAGACCCAGTACTTC. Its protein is CASSPTSGQETQYF.

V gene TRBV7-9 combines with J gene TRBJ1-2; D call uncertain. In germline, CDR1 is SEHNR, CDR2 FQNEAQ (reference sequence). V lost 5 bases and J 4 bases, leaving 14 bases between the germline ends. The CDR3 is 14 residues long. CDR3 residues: CASSPTGEPYGYTF. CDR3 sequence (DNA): TGTGCCAGCAGCCCGACTGGGGAGCCCTATGGCTACACCTTC.

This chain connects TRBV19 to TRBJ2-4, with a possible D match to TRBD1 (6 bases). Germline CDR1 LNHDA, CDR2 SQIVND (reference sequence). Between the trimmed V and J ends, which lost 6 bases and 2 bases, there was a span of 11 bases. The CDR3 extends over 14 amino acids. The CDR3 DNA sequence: TGTGCCAGTAGCGAAGGGGGATCCAAAAACATTCAGTACTTC. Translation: CASSEGGSKNIQYF.

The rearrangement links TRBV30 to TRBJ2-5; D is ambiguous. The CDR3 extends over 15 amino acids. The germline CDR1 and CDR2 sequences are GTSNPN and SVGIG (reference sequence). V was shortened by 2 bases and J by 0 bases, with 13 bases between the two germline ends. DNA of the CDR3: TGTGCCTGGAGTACCATCACACCGTACCAAGAGACCCAGTACTTC. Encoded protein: CAWSTITPYQETQYF.

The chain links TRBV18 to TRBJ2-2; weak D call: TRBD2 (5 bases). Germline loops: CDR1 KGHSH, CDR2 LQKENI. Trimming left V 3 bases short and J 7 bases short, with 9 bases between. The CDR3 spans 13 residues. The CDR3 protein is CASSPSSIGELFF. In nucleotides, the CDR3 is TGTGCCAGCTCACCGTCTAGCATCGGGGAGCTGTTTTTT.

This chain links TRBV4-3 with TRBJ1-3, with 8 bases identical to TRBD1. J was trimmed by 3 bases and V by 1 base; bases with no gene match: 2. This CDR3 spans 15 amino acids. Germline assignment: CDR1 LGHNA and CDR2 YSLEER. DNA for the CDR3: TGCGCCAGCAGCCAAGCAGGGGGCATTGGAAACACCATATATTTT. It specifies CASSQAGGIGNTIYF.

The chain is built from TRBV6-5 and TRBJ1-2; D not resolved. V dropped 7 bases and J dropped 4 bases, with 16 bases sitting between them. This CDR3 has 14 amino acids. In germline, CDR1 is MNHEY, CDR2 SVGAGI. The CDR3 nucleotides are TGTGCCAGCAATGAGGGAGAGGGCCTCTATGGCTACACCTTC. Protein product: CASNEGEGLYGYTF.

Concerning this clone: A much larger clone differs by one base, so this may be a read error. CDR3 in amino acids: CASSLTETQYF. The CDR3 bases are TGTGCCAGCAGCTTAACAGAGACCCAGTACTTC. This chain links TRBV7-2 with TRBJ2-5; D is unclear. The V and J ends lost 2 bases and 4 bases respectively, with 2 bases between them. Germline V CDR1 and CDR2: SGHTA, FQGNSA. CDR3 length equals 11 residues.

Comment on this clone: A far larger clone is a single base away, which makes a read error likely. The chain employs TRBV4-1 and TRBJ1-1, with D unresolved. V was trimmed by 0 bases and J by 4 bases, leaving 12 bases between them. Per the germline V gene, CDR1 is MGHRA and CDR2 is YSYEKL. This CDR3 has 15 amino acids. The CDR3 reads CASSQEPFGATEAFF. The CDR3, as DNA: TGCGCCAGCAGCCAAGAACCTTTTGGTGCCACTGAAGCTTTCTTT.

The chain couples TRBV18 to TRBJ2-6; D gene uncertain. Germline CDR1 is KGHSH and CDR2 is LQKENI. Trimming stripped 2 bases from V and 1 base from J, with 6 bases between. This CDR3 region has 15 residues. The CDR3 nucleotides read TGTGCCAGCTCACCAATAGGATCTGGGGCCAACGTCCTGACTTTC. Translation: CASSPIGSGANVLTF.

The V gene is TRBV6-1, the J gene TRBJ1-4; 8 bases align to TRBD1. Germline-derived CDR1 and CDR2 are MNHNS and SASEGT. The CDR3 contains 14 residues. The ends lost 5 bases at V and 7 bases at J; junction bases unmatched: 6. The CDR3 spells CASSPQGGTEKLFF. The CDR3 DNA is TGTGCCAGCAGTCCACAGGGGGGGACTGAAAAACTGTTTTTT.

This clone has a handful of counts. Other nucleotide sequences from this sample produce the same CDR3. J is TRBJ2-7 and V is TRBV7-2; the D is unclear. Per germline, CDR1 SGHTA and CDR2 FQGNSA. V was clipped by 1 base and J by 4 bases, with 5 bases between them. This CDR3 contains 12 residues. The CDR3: CASSLGRYEQYF. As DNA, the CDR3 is TGTGCCAGCAGCTTAGGGCGGTACGAGCAGTACTTC.

In nucleotides, the CDR3 is TGTGCCAGCAGCTTGGTGGGAAACTATGGCTACACCTTC. Its protein product is CASSLVGNYGYTF. V and J are TRBV5-6 and TRBJ1-2, with no clear D. This CDR3 region has 13 residues. V was cut by 0 bases and J by 2 bases, with 5 bases left in between. The germline CDR1 and CDR2 sequences are SGHDT and YYEEEE. Together with reference TRBV5-6 and TRBJ1-2, the CDR3 gives the full variable domain: DAGVTQSPTHLIKTRGQQVTLRCSPKSGHDTVSWYQQALGQGPQFIFQYYEEEERQRGNFPDRFSGHQFPNYSSELNVNALLLGDSALYLCASSLVGNYGYTFGSGTRLTVV.

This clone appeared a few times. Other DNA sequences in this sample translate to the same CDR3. For the CDR3, the DNA is TGTGCCAGCAGCCCGGGACAAGGTCAGCCCCAGCATTTT. This gives the protein CASSPGQGQPQHF. The chain has TRBV6-1 and TRBJ1-5, with D maybe TRBD1 (6 bases). V was clipped by 6 bases and J by 6 bases, with 12 bases between them. Germline V gene lookup returns CDR1 MNHNS and CDR2 SASEGT. The length of the CDR3 is 13 residues.